The 27 T cell receptor beta chains presented below share a single source sample, sequenced in a study of CD8+ T cells in alopecia areata. Treatment indicated: oral pan-JAK inhibitor, 5-10 mg twice daily. Sequencing used cDNA as its template, made by extracting RNA and reverse transcribing it. Assay: immunoSEQ multiplex PCR; the TCRdb copy retains only in-frame clones and omits some. Of a few hundred thousand clones listed, 35% to 40% were seen once; the top ten hold around 0.48%. The starting material was CD4+ T cells sorted from blood, obtained between weeks 30 and 35, from a patient treated with tofacitinib. All receptors derive from a human donor with alopecia areata.

V is TRBV5-1 and J is TRBJ2-3, with D hard to call. Trimming pared 2 bases from V and 2 bases from J, leaving 12 bases between. The germline V gene has CDR1 SGHRS and CDR2 YFSETQ. The CDR3 totals 15 residues. In DNA form, the CDR3 reads TGCGCCAGCAGCTTCAAGTCCTTATCCACAGATACGCAGTATTTT. Residues: CASSFKSLSTDTQYF.

This clone was seen at least ten times. The chain carries TRBV18 and TRBJ1-1; D not certain. Trimming took 2 bases from V and 0 from J, leaving 7 bases between them. Germline-derived CDR1 and CDR2 are KGHSH and LQKENI. This CDR3 region has 14 residues. The CDR3 spells CASSPTAMNTEAFF. The CDR3 bases are TGTGCCAGCTCACCAACAGCCATGAACACTGAAGCTTTCTTT.

V and J are TRBV27 and TRBJ2-7, with D hard to call. The V end lost 4 bases, the J end lost 1 base, and 8 bases lay between the germline ends. This CDR3 comprises 13 residues. Germline CDR1 reads MNHEY; CDR2 reads SMNVEV (reference sequence). In nucleotides, the CDR3 is TGTGCCAGCAGTTCTCACGGATCCTACGAGCAGTACTTC. Encoded protein: CASSSHGSYEQYF.

The chain employs TRBV30 and TRBJ2-7; 10 positions agree with TRBD2. With 2 bases clipped from V and 4 bases from J, the junction kept 8 bases outside the gene matches. The CDR3 contains 15 residues. Germline CDR1 reads GTSNPN; CDR2 reads SVGIG (reference sequence). The DNA for the CDR3 is TGTGCCTGGAGTTCAGCGGGAGGGGAGGTTTACGAGCAGTACTTC. Translated, it gives CAWSSAGGEVYEQYF.

This clone was counted a few times. This rearrangement joins TRBV7-9 to TRBJ2-7, with D possibly matching TRBD1 (5 bases). Germline V gene data show CDR1 as SEHNR and CDR2 as FQNEAQ (reference sequence). Trimming left V 5 bases short and J 0 bases short, with 11 bases between. The CDR3 contains 14 residues. The CDR3 nucleotides are TGTGCCAGCAGCGAAGACAGAGGCTCCTACGAGCAGTACTTC. It specifies CASSEDRGSYEQYF.

This clone was recorded a few times. The V gene is TRBV29-1, the J gene TRBJ1-2; D gene ambiguous. The germline CDR1 and CDR2 sequences are SQVTM and ANQGSEA. V lost 4 bases, J lost 10 bases, and 10 bases lay in between. The CDR3 sequence is 10 residues long. The CDR3 bases are TGCAGCGTTGGCCAGAGCGACTACACCTTC. Amino acids: CSVGQSDYTF.

The rearrangement joins TRBV18 to TRBJ2-2, with 9 bases identical to TRBD2. Germline CDR1 is KGHSH and CDR2 is LQKENI. The V segment lost 0 bases and the J segment 4 bases; nucleotides outside the gene matches: 6. The CDR3 spans 17 residues. CDR3 residues: CASSPPVGTSSTGELFF. DNA for the CDR3: TGTGCCAGCTCACCACCGGTGGGGACTAGCAGCACCGGGGAGCTGTTTTTT. Looking up the rest from reference TRBV18 and TRBJ2-2 gives the full variable domain: NAGVMQNPRHLVRRRGQEARLRCSPMKGHSHVYWYRQLPEEGLKFMVYLQKENIIDESGMPKERFSAEFPKEGPSILRIQQVVRGDSAAYFCASSPPVGTSSTGELFFGEGSRLTVL.

The rearrangement joins TRBV12-5 to TRBJ2-1, with TRBD2 matching 11 bases. With 5 bases clipped from V and 7 bases from J, the junction kept 7 bases outside the gene matches. The CDR3 consists of 15 residues. The germline CDR1 and CDR2 sequences are LGHNT and FRNRAP. CDR3 nucleotide sequence: TGTGCTAGTGGTCCGACTAGCGGGAACGGGAATGAGCAGTTCTTC. Its translation is CASGPTSGNGNEQFF. Together with reference TRBV12-5 and TRBJ2-1, the CDR3 gives the full variable domain: DARVTQTPRHKVTEMGQEVTMRCQPILGHNTVFWYRQTMMQGLELLAYFRNRAPLDDSGMPKDRFSAEMPDATLATLKIQPSEPRDSAVYFCASGPTSGNGNEQFFGPGTRLTVL.

The chain joins TRBV30 to TRBJ1-3; 7 positions match TRBD1. Germline V gene lookup returns CDR1 GTSNPN and CDR2 SVGIG (reference sequence). The CDR3 is made up of 18 amino acids. The V segment lost 2 bases and the J segment 4 bases; nucleotides outside the gene matches: 17. The CDR3 coding sequence is TGTGCCTGGAGTAAACCTAAGACAGGGACACCCTTGGGAAACACCATATATTTT. This sequence encodes CAWSKPKTGTPLGNTIYF.

The chain carries TRBV25-1 and TRBJ2-1; D is possibly TRBD2 (6 bases). CDR3 length: 13 residues. Per the germline V gene, CDR1 is MGHDK and CDR2 is SYGVNS. The V gene lost 4 bases and the J gene lost 4 bases, with 8 bases spanning the gap. This chain's CDR3 is CASSGSGYNEQFF. CDR3 in DNA: TGTGCCAGCAGTGGAAGCGGGTACAATGAGCAGTTCTTC.

This chain uses TRBV11-2 with TRBJ1-2, with TRBD1 as a possible D gene (6 bases). Germline CDR1 SGHAT, CDR2 FQNNGV. With 5 bases removed from V and 2 bases from J, the gap between germline ends came to 9 bases. The CDR3 runs 13 residues. The CDR3 nucleotides are TGTGCCAGCAGCGTACAGGGAAACTATGGCTACACCTTC. Translation: CASSVQGNYGYTF.

The chain recombines TRBV5-1 with TRBJ2-5; tentatively, D is TRBD1 (6 bases). V lost 5 bases and J 3 bases, leaving 14 bases between the germline ends. The CDR3 is made up of 14 amino acids. Germline V gene data show CDR1 as SGHRS and CDR2 as YFSETQ. CDR3 bases: TGCGCCAGCAGTTCCGGACAGCTAGAAGAGACCCAGTACTTC. Amino acid sequence: CASSSGQLEETQYF.

The chain is built from TRBV11-2 and TRBJ2-1, with unresolved D. CDR1 and CDR2 from the germline V gene are SGHAT and FQNNGV. With 8 bases removed from V and 4 bases from J, the gap between germline ends came to 6 bases. The CDR3 runs to 11 residues. The DNA of the CDR3 is TGTGCCAGCGGGCAGTACAATGAGCAGTTCTTC. Its translation: CASGQYNEQFF.

The V call is TRBV30, the J call TRBJ2-5, with D unresolved. This CDR3 is built from 14 residues. The V gene lost 0 bases and the J gene lost 5 bases, with 13 bases spanning the gap. The germline CDR1 and CDR2 sequences are GTSNPN and SVGIG (reference sequence). The CDR3 nucleotides read TGTGCCTGGAGTGTACTCCCAGCTAGTGAGACCCAGTACTTC. As protein: CAWSVLPASETQYF.

The chain joins TRBV5-1 to TRBJ2-3; 11 bases map to TRBD2. With 0 bases clipped from V and 2 bases from J, the junction kept 14 bases outside the gene matches. The CDR3 spans 20 residues. Per the germline V gene, CDR1 is SGHRS and CDR2 is YFSETQ. The CDR3 DNA reads as TGCGCCAGCAGCTTGGTCCCAATCGGGACTAGCGGAGTAGACACAGATACGCAGTATTTT. This translates into CASSLVPIGTSGVDTDTQYF.

This clone was picked up a small number of times. As DNA, the CDR3 is TGCAGCGCGGCGGAGGGGGGGGGCACCGGGGAGCTGTTTTTT. It yields the protein CSAAEGGGTGELFF. This chain connects TRBV29-1 to TRBJ2-2, with D possibly TRBD2 on 7 matching bases. CDR3 size: 14 residues. Germline V CDR1 and CDR2: SQVTM, ANQGSEA. Deletions cut 7 bases from V and 4 bases from J, with 16 bases between.

A few counts support this clone. The gene calls are TRBV30 and TRBJ1-5; 7 positions agree with TRBD1. J lost 3 bases, V lost 3 bases, and 5 bases had no gene match. Germline assignment: CDR1 GTSNPN and CDR2 SVGIG (reference sequence). The length of the CDR3 is 14 residues. The CDR3 loop is CAWSLTGYNQPQHF. DNA of the CDR3: TGTGCCTGGAGCCTGACAGGGTACAATCAGCCCCAGCATTTT.

The V and J genes are TRBV7-2 and TRBJ2-5, with D perhaps matching TRBD2 (6 bases). Germline CDR1 reads SGHTA; CDR2 reads FQGNSA. The CDR3 sequence is 13 residues long. The V end lost 5 bases, the J end lost 9 bases, and 16 bases lay between the germline ends. The chain's CDR3 is CASSPTSREAQYF. The DNA for the CDR3 is TGTGCCAGCAGCCCTACTAGCCGCGAGGCCCAGTACTTC.

The CDR3 nucleotides are TGTGCCAGCAGTTACAGGGCCGACGCTGAAGCTTTCTTT. This encodes CASSYRADAEAFF. This chain links TRBV6-6 with TRBJ1-1; the D is unclear. From germline, CDR1 is MNHNY and CDR2 SVGAGI (reference sequence). This CDR3 comprises 13 residues. Trimming left V 2 bases short and J 6 bases short, with 10 bases between.

V gene TRBV2 combines with J gene TRBJ1-5, with 8 bases aligning to TRBD1. The CDR3 extends over 14 amino acids. With 8 bases clipped from V and 0 bases from J, the junction kept 3 bases outside the gene matches. Germline V gene sequence: CDR1 SNHLY, CDR2 FYNNEI. CDR3 bases: TGTGCCAGCGGGACAGGTTTTAGCAATCAGCCCCAGCATTTT. This sequence encodes CASGTGFSNQPQHF.

The chain uses TRBV30 and TRBJ2-4; D is unresolved. Trimming stripped 5 bases from V and 0 bases from J, with 5 bases between. CDR1 and CDR2 from the germline V gene are GTSNPN and SVGIG (reference sequence). CDR3 length equals 12 residues. The CDR3 DNA reads as TGTGCCTGGGGGCTAGCCAAAAACATTCAGTACTTC. As protein: CAWGLAKNIQYF.

A few counts support this clone. The genes are TRBV29-1 and TRBJ2-4; tentative D call: TRBD1 (6 bases). Germline-derived CDR1 and CDR2 are SQVTM and ANQGSEA. V shed 7 bases and J shed 0 bases, with 16 bases lying between them. This CDR3 has 15 amino acids. The CDR3 loop is CSAIGGHLAKNIQYF. In DNA form, the CDR3 reads TGCAGCGCCATAGGGGGACACCTAGCCAAAAACATTCAGTACTTC.

The chain couples TRBV6-1 to TRBJ2-3; TRBD2 is a possible D gene (5 bases). Germline-derived CDR1 and CDR2 are MNHNS and SASEGT. This CDR3 region has 14 residues. The germline V and J ends were trimmed by 6 bases and 6 bases, with 16 bases remaining between them. CDR3 amino acids: CASRSDYSRDTQYF. CDR3 DNA sequence: TGTGCCAGCAGATCAGACTACTCCAGGGATACGCAGTATTTT.

The rearrangement uses TRBV5-1 and TRBJ2-7; 10 bases match TRBD1. CDR3 size: 15 residues. The J segment lost 2 bases and the V segment lost 4 bases, leaving 6 bases of the junction unmatched. Germline V CDR1 and CDR2: SGHRS, YFSETQ. The CDR3: CASSPGQGRPYEQYF. CDR3 nucleotide sequence: TGCGCCAGCAGCCCGGGACAGGGGAGGCCCTACGAGCAGTACTTC.

J is TRBJ2-1 and V is TRBV29-1; D unclear. V dropped 3 bases and J dropped 8 bases, with 11 bases sitting between them. Looked up from germline, CDR1 is SQVTM and CDR2 is ANQGSEA. The CDR3 length is 12 residues. The CDR3 sequence is CSVDSLRDEQFF. The CDR3 DNA sequence: TGCAGCGTTGATAGCCTACGGGATGAGCAGTTCTTC.

The V call is TRBV9, the J call TRBJ2-7, with TRBD2 matching 7 bases. The CDR3 runs to 14 residues. J gave up 2 bases and V 4 bases, and 6 bases lay outside the gene matches. Germline V gene lookup returns CDR1 SGDLS and CDR2 YYNGEE. The CDR3 nucleotides are TGTGCCAGCAGCCTAGCGGCGGGGACCTACGAGCAGTACTTC. Its translation is CASSLAAGTYEQYF. The full variable domain, rest sourced from reference TRBV9 and TRBJ2-7, is DSGVTQTPKHLITATGQRVTLRCSPRSGDLSVYWYQQSLDQGLQFLIQYYNGEERAKGNILERFSAQQFPDLHSELNLSSLELGDSALYFCASSLAAGTYEQYFGPGTRLTVT.

V gene TRBV28 combines with J gene TRBJ2-5; 10 nucleotides agree with TRBD2. Germline CDR1 reads MDHEN; CDR2 reads SYDVKM. The J segment lost 4 bases and the V segment lost 4 bases, leaving 6 bases of the junction unmatched. This CDR3 has 15 residues. CDR3 residues: CASSSSGRALETQYF. The CDR3, as DNA: TGTGCCAGCAGTTCAAGCGGGAGGGCCTTAGAGACCCAGTACTTC.